The rows below give T cell receptor beta chains drawn from one sample of a study of blood T cell repertoires in COVID-19. Assay used: immunoSEQ multiplex PCR; TCRdb lists only in-frame clones, some missing. Among 140,000 to 150,000 clones listed, 70% to 90% were seen once. What was sequenced was peripheral blood. These TCRs come from a man between 70 and 80 years old with acute or convalescent COVID-19. CDR3s include the opening cysteine and the closing phenylalanine or tryptophan. A D gene is named only where the DNA matches it firmly. Clone size is shown for a subset of rows, as once, few, many or a class of expanded clone.

J: TRBJ1-6; size: -; D: TRBD1; V: TRBV7-2; length: 17; CDR3: CASSPGQGVPYNSPLHF; DNA: TGTGCCAGCAGCCCGGGACAGGGGGTCCCCTATAATTCACCCCTCCACTTT
J: TRBJ1-6; size: -; D: TRBD1; V: TRBV6-1; length: 15; CDR3: CASSEMDRGGSPLHF; DNA: TGTGCCAGCAGTGAGATGGACAGGGGGGGTTCACCCCTCCACTTT
J: TRBJ2-5; size: -; D: TRBD1; V: TRBV5-1; length: 15; CDR3: CASSLGQGAGETQYF; DNA: TGCGCCAGCAGCTTGGGACAGGGGGCTGGAGAGACCCAGTACTTC
J: TRBJ2-1; size: -; D: -; V: TRBV18; length: 13; CDR3: CASSPSTGDEQFF; DNA: TGTGCCAGCTCACCATCCACAGGCGATGAGCAGTTCTTC
J: TRBJ2-6; size: -; D: TRBD1; V: TRBV15; length: 17; CDR3: CATRKTGGTPGANVLTF; DNA: TGTGCCACCAGAAAGACAGGGGGCACTCCTGGGGCCAACGTCCTGACTTTC
J: TRBJ2-4; size: -; D: -; V: TRBV5-6; length: 15; CDR3: CASSPSPGQLNIQYF; DNA: TGTGCCAGCAGCCCCTCGCCAGGACAGCTAAACATTCAGTACTTC
J: TRBJ2-7; size: once; D: -; V: TRBV12-3/TRBV12-4; length: 13; CDR3: CASSSGEKYEQYF; DNA: TGTGCCAGCAGTTCGGGGGAGAAGTACGAGCAGTACTTC
J: TRBJ1-6; size: -; D: TRBD1; V: TRBV2; length: 15; CDR3: CASRTQGATNSPLHF; DNA: TGTGCCAGCAGGACCCAGGGGGCTACGAATTCACCCCTCCACTTT
J: TRBJ1-2; size: -; D: -; V: TRBV6-5; length: 15; CDR3: CASSLAAKGNYGYTF; DNA: TGTGCCAGCAGTTTGGCCGCCAAGGGGAACTATGGCTACACCTTC
J: TRBJ2-3; size: once; D: -; V: TRBV4-2; length: 16; CDR3: CASSQGDFSSTDTQYF; DNA: TGTGCCAGCAGCCAAGGGGACTTCTCTAGCACAGATACGCAGTATTTT
J: TRBJ2-3; size: -; D: -; V: TRBV11-2; length: 15; CDR3: CASSSRVEGTDTQYF; DNA: TGTGCCAGCAGCTCGAGGGTTGAAGGCACAGATACGCAGTATTTT
J: TRBJ2-5; size: -; D: -; V: TRBV14; length: 15; CDR3: CASSREGLNQETQYF; DNA: TGTGCCAGCAGCCGAGAGGGGCTAAACCAAGAGACCCAGTACTTC
J: TRBJ1-5; size: -; D: TRBD1; V: TRBV2; length: 15; CDR3: CASGSSDRGNQPQHF; DNA: TGTGCCAGCGGGTCCTCGGACAGGGGGAATCAGCCCCAGCATTTT
J: TRBJ2-7; size: once; D: TRBD1; V: TRBV5-1; length: 16; CDR3: CASSLRATGGDYEQYF; DNA: TGCGCCAGCAGCTTGAGGGCTACAGGGGGCGACTACGAGCAGTACTTC
J: TRBJ2-2; size: -; D: -; V: TRBV19; length: 15; CDR3: CASKNLGGNTGELFF; DNA: TGTGCCAGTAAGAACCTGGGGGGGAACACCGGGGAGCTGTTTTTT
J: TRBJ2-3; size: -; D: TRBD2; V: TRBV4-2; length: 15; CDR3: CASSQDLTSGATQYF; DNA: TGTGCCAGCAGCCAAGATCTAACTAGCGGAGCTACGCAGTATTTT
J: TRBJ1-2; size: -; D: -; V: TRBV9; length: 12; CDR3: CASSPSGYGYTF; DNA: TGTGCCAGCAGCCCGTCGGGCTATGGCTACACCTTC
J: TRBJ1-1; size: few; D: TRBD1; V: TRBV7-3; length: 15; CDR3: CASSLFVRGPTEAFF; DNA: TGTGCCAGCAGCTTATTTGTCAGGGGGCCGACTGAAGCTTTCTTT
J: TRBJ1-2; size: -; D: -; V: TRBV7-2; length: 15; CDR3: CASSLTGTPGRGYTF; DNA: TGTGCCAGCAGCCTAACCGGGACCCCGGGGAGGGGATACACCTTC
J: TRBJ2-2; size: -; D: TRBD1; V: TRBV15; length: 15; CDR3: CATSRGQGGTGELFF; DNA: TGTGCCACCAGCAGAGGACAGGGTGGGACCGGGGAGCTGTTTTTT
J: TRBJ2-1; size: -; D: -; V: TRBV15; length: 12; CDR3: CATSKRGNEQFF; DNA: TGTGCCACCAGCAAGCGTGGCAATGAGCAGTTCTTC
J: TRBJ1-6; size: once; D: -; V: TRBV7-9; length: 15; CDR3: CASRSDSSSPSPLHF; DNA: TGTGCCAGCAGGTCAGACTCCTCTTCTCCTTCACCCCTCCACTTT
J: TRBJ2-3; size: -; D: -; V: TRBV5-1; length: 14; CDR3: CASSVQASTDTQYF; DNA: TGCGCCAGCAGCGTACAGGCTAGCACAGATACGCAGTATTTT
J: TRBJ2-3; size: once; D: TRBD1; V: TRBV19; length: 16; CDR3: CASSRAGTGGLDTQYF; DNA: TGTGCCAGTAGTAGAGCCGGGACAGGGGGCCTGGATACGCAGTATTTT
J: TRBJ2-3; size: -; D: -; V: TRBV3-1/TRBV3-2; length: 13; CDR3: CASSQGTTDTQYF; DNA: TGTGCCAGCAGCCAAGGAACAACAGATACGCAGTATTTT
J: TRBJ1-1; size: -; D: TRBD1; V: TRBV2; length: 15; CDR3: CASRAMTGGNTEAFF; DNA: TGTGCCAGCAGGGCGATGACAGGGGGGAACACTGAAGCTTTCTTT
J: TRBJ1-5; size: -; D: TRBD1; V: TRBV7-8; length: 15; CDR3: CASSLGDSVGQPQHF; DNA: TGTGCCAGCAGCTTAGGGGACAGCGTAGGTCAGCCCCAGCATTTT
J: TRBJ2-5; size: once; D: TRBD1; V: TRBV19; length: 15; CDR3: CASSLGTGHGETQYF; DNA: TGTGCCAGTAGTCTTGGGACAGGGCATGGAGAGACCCAGTACTTC
J: TRBJ1-3; size: -; D: -; V: TRBV7-9; length: 15; CDR3: CASSPNRVSGNTIYF; DNA: TGTGCCAGCAGCCCAAACAGGGTCTCTGGAAACACCATATATTTT
J: TRBJ1-1; size: once; D: TRBD1; V: TRBV9; length: 13; CDR3: CASSVQGDTEAFF; DNA: TGTGCCAGCAGCGTACAGGGGGACACTGAAGCTTTCTTT
J: TRBJ1-3; size: -; D: -; V: TRBV28; length: 16; CDR3: CASSFAGKLSGNTIYF; DNA: TGTGCCAGCAGTTTCGCAGGGAAGTTGTCTGGAAACACCATATATTTT
J: TRBJ1-5; size: -; D: TRBD1; V: TRBV10-3; length: 17; CDR3: CAISAGTGGNSNQPQHF; DNA: TGTGCCATCAGTGCCGGGACAGGGGGGAATAGCAATCAGCCCCAGCATTTT